This passage covers 26 T cell receptor beta chains from one sample sequenced in a study of identical twins. A single record per CDR3 protein comes from TCRdb applying MiXCR to the 5' RACE reads. The sample lists some 320,000 distinct CDR3 sequences, roughly an eighth occurring once. This sample also belongs to another study, concerning yellow fever vaccine responses in identical twins.

Sequencing was done on a sample of CD8+ T cells sorted from blood. Receptor source: a woman in her late teens or twenties in good health.

This clonotype has only a few counts. V is TRBV5-1 and J is TRBJ2-7; 7 nucleotides line up with TRBD2. Looked up from germline, CDR1 is SGHRS and CDR2 is YFSETQ. The ends lost 0 bases at V and 1 base at J; junction bases unmatched: 10. There are 17 residues in the CDR3. The CDR3 reads CASSLADSRLASYEQYF. The CDR3 coding sequence is TGCGCCAGCAGCTTGGCCGATTCGAGACTAGCATCCTACGAGCAGTACTTC.

The genes are TRBV4-1 and TRBJ2-4, with D hard to call. This CDR3 is built from 16 residues. Germline-derived CDR1 and CDR2 are MGHRA and YSYEKL. V was trimmed by 1 base and J by 0 bases, leaving 10 bases between them. The CDR3 bases are TGCGCCAGCAGCCAAGGAGTGGTATTAGCCAAAAACATTCAGTACTTC. Its protein is CASSQGVVLAKNIQYF.

The table lists this clonotype with many counts. The chain carries TRBV20-1 and TRBJ2-7; 7 nucleotides agree with TRBD1. Germline V gives CDR1 DFQATT, CDR2 SNEGSKA (reference sequence). The CDR3 is 13 residues long. V shed 6 bases and J 6 bases; nucleotides not matched to a gene: 11. Written as DNA, the CDR3 is TGCAGTGCCGACGGAAAGGGGGCGGGCGAGCAGTACGTC. Protein sequence: CSADGKGAGEQYV.

This clonotype was recorded a few times. The rearrangement uses TRBV6-2 or TRBV6-3 and TRBJ1-5, with D unclear. The V gene lost 7 bases and the J gene lost 0 bases, with 7 bases spanning the gap. There are 13 residues in the CDR3. Germline V lookup: CDR1 MNHEY, CDR2 SVGEGT. The CDR3 DNA reads as TGTGCCAGCACCACGATTAGCAATCAGCCCCAGCATTTT. This sequence encodes CASTTISNQPQHF.

V and J are TRBV28 and TRBJ2-3, with 7 bases identical to TRBD2. Germline V gene data show CDR1 as MDHEN and CDR2 as SYDVKM. CDR3 size: 17 residues. J gave up 2 bases and V 1 base, and 9 bases lay outside the gene matches. This CDR3 reads CASSLSSGTNPTDTQYF. In nucleotides, the CDR3 is TGTGCCAGCAGTTTATCTAGCGGCACCAACCCCACAGATACGCAGTATTTT.

The V gene is TRBV28, the J gene TRBJ2-7, with 9 bases identical to TRBD1. The V segment lost 5 bases and the J segment 0 bases; nucleotides outside the gene matches: 8. The CDR3 is 16 amino acids. Germline lookup yields CDR1 MDHEN and CDR2 SYDVKM. CDR3 sequence: CASSTAGQGLSYEQYF. CDR3 DNA: TGTGCCAGCAGTACCGCGGGACAGGGTCTCTCCTACGAGCAGTACTTC.

This clonotype was observed a single time. The chain couples TRBV7-7 to TRBJ2-5; tentative D call: TRBD1 (6 bases). The germline V gene encodes CDR1 SSHAT and CDR2 FNYEAQ (reference sequence). Trimming cost V 8 bases and J 4 bases, with 14 bases left between them. The CDR3 loop spans 13 amino acids. This CDR3 reads CASGDGRGETQYF. For the CDR3, the DNA is TGTGCCAGCGGTGATGGCAGGGGAGAGACCCAGTACTTC.

This clonotype appeared a few times. The chain is built from TRBV20-1 and TRBJ2-7, with TRBD1 identical over 10 bases. This CDR3 has 14 residues. The germline CDR1 and CDR2 sequences are DFQATT and SNEGSKA (reference sequence). The CDR3 here is CSARGGQGIYEQYV. The CDR3 DNA sequence: TGCAGTGCAAGAGGGGGACAGGGGATCTACGAGCAGTACGTC.

J is TRBJ2-5 and V is TRBV10-2; D may be TRBD2 (6 bases). The CDR3 extends over 13 amino acids. Germline assignment: CDR1 WSHSY and CDR2 SAAADI. V was trimmed by 6 bases and J by 2 bases, leaving 10 bases between them. CDR3 region: CASSGLSQETQYF. The CDR3 DNA sequence: TGCGCCAGCAGCGGACTATCACAAGAGACCCAGTACTTC.

In this sample, this clonotype turned up a few times. This sequence joins TRBV12-5 and TRBJ2-7; TRBD1 matches at 8 bases. The V and J ends lost 0 bases and 5 bases, in that order; junction bases with no gene match: 12. The CDR3 is 17 amino acids. Germline lookup yields CDR1 LGHNT and CDR2 FRNRAP. The CDR3 DNA reads TGTGCTAGTGGTTTGGTAAGGTCGGGACAGGTGCTTAACGAGCAGTACGTC. Amino acids: CASGLVRSGQVLNEQYV.

This clonotype was seen a handful of times. V gene TRBV7-3 combines with J gene TRBJ2-2; D is possibly TRBD1 (5 bases). CDR1 is SGHTA, CDR2 FQGTGA, per germline. The V gene lost 6 bases and the J gene lost 1 base, with 15 bases spanning the gap. The CDR3 contains 16 residues. The CDR3 nucleotides read TGTGCCAGCAGACTCAACAGGATTGTGAACACCGGGGAGCTGTTTTTT. This codes for CASRLNRIVNTGELFF.

This clonotype has only a few counts. The V and J genes are TRBV5-5 and TRBJ1-4; D ambiguous. CDR3 size: 14 residues. V was cut by 1 base and J by 7 bases, with 11 bases left in between. CDR1 and CDR2 from the germline V gene are SGHKS and YYEKEE (reference sequence). CDR3: CASSLLSRIEKLFF. CDR3 nucleotide sequence: TGTGCCAGCAGCTTGTTGTCACGGATTGAAAAACTGTTTTTT.

This clonotype showed up just a few times. The chain joins TRBV20-1 to TRBJ2-2; the D gene is possibly TRBD1 (5 bases). This CDR3 region has 15 residues. Germline loops: CDR1 DFQATT, CDR2 SNEGSKA (reference sequence). Trimming took 0 bases from V and 3 from J, leaving 11 bases between them. CDR3 DNA sequence: TGCAGTGCTAGAGAGGGGCCCTGGGACACCGGGGAGCTGTTTTTT. It specifies CSAREGPWDTGELFF.

This clonotype came up a few times. The V gene is TRBV4-1, the J gene TRBJ2-2, with D maybe TRBD2 (6 bases). This CDR3 contains 15 residues. Trimming pared 1 base from V and 6 bases from J, leaving 12 bases between. Per germline, CDR1 MGHRA and CDR2 YSYEKL. The CDR3 coding sequence is TGCGCCAGCAGCCAAGCTGGAGGGCCATCCGGGGAGCTGTTTTTT. This codes for CASSQAGGPSGELFF.

This chain uses TRBV9 with TRBJ2-1, with 10 bases matching TRBD1. The CDR3 runs 18 residues. Germline trimming cut 0 bases from V and 8 bases from J; bases unmatched to any gene: 14. Germline loops: CDR1 SGDLS, CDR2 YYNGEE. DNA for the CDR3: TGTGCCAGCAGCGTAGGCCCGATGGGACAGGGGCCCTTGGATGAGCAGTTCTTC. It encodes CASSVGPMGQGPLDEQFF.

This clonotype was detected a few times. The gene calls are TRBV2 and TRBJ2-1, with D perhaps matching TRBD2 (5 bases). Trimming took off 8 bases at V and 2 bases at J, with 7 bases between the two ends. The CDR3 sequence is 12 residues long. CDR1 and CDR2 from the germline V gene are SNHLY and FYNNEI. The CDR3 reads CASLGAYNEQFF. The CDR3 coding sequence is TGTGCCAGCCTCGGGGCCTACAATGAGCAGTTCTTC.

At least ten counts were recorded for this clonotype. The rearrangement links TRBV12-3 or TRBV12-4 to TRBJ2-1, with 9 bases that match TRBD2. The CDR3 length is 13 residues. The V segment lost 4 bases and the J segment 10 bases; nucleotides outside the gene matches: 5. CDR3 region: CASSSGTSLEQFF. DNA for the CDR3: TGTGCCAGCAGTTCCGGGACTAGCTTGGAGCAGTTCTTC.

This clonotype was counted a few times. This chain links TRBV7-8 with TRBJ2-2; 9 bases line up with TRBD2. The CDR3 has 15 residues. The germline V gene encodes CDR1 SGHVS and CDR2 FQNEAQ. The trim removed 3 bases at V and 2 bases at J, leaving 1 base unmatched. The CDR3 bases are TGTGCCAGCAGCTTCCTAGCGGGAAACACCGGGGAGCTGTTTTTT. Translating it yields CASSFLAGNTGELFF.

A few counts support this clonotype. V and J are TRBV2 and TRBJ2-7, with D possibly being TRBD2 (5 bases). The CDR3 sequence is 11 residues long. CDR1 is SNHLY and CDR2 is FYNNEI in the germline V gene. V lost 7 bases to trimming and J lost 5 bases, with 9 bases between them. In nucleotides, the CDR3 is TGTGCCAGCACCCCCGGGGACGAGCAGTACGTC. It translates to CASTPGDEQYV.

This chain uses TRBV20-1 with TRBJ1-5; 10 bases are shared with TRBD1. In germline, CDR1 is DFQATT, CDR2 SNEGSKA (reference sequence). This CDR3 is 15 amino acids long. With 6 bases clipped from V and 5 bases from J, the junction kept 10 bases outside the gene matches. The CDR3 protein is CSALIRQGADQPQHF. The CDR3, as DNA: TGCAGTGCCCTCATAAGACAGGGGGCGGATCAGCCCCAGCATTTT.

The rearrangement uses TRBV20-1 and TRBJ2-2; D call uncertain. The length of the CDR3 is 14 residues. CDR1 and CDR2 (germline): DFQATT, SNEGSKA (reference sequence). V was cut by 2 bases and J by 4 bases, with 11 bases left in between. CDR3 bases: TGCAGTGCTAGAAAAGTAGTTGGCACCGGGGAGCTGTTTTTT. This translates into CSARKVVGTGELFF.

This clonotype was found many times. V usage is TRBV28 and J usage is TRBJ2-7; D ambiguous. The CDR3 covers 12 residues. Per germline, CDR1 MDHEN and CDR2 SYDVKM. Trimming stripped 5 bases from V and 3 bases from J, with 8 bases between. CDR3 nucleotide sequence: TGTGCCAGCAGTGTGGTCGTCTACGAGCAGTACTTC. It specifies CASSVVVYEQYF. Variable domain in full (rest from reference TRBV28 and TRBJ2-7): DVKVTQSSRYLVKRTGEKVFLECVQDMDHENMFWYRQDPGLGLRLIYFSYDVKMKEKGDIPEGYSVSREKKERFSLILESASTNQTSMYLCASSVVVYEQYFGPGTRLTVT.

This clonotype showed up just a few times. The chain is built from TRBV6-2 or TRBV6-3 and TRBJ1-2; D gene ambiguous. CDR3 length: 13 amino acids. V was trimmed by 6 bases and J by 6 bases, leaving 14 bases between them. Germline CDR1 reads MNHEY; CDR2 reads SVGEGT. CDR3 sequence reads: CASRELAENGYTF. CDR3 sequence (DNA): TGTGCCAGCAGAGAACTGGCAGAAAATGGCTACACCTTC.

The chain uses TRBV20-1 and TRBJ2-3, with 7 bases identical to TRBD1. The CDR3 sequence is 15 residues long. J was trimmed by 0 bases and V by 6 bases; bases with no gene match: 9. From germline, CDR1 is DFQATT and CDR2 SNEGSKA (reference sequence). In nucleotides, the CDR3 is TGCAGTGCCGAGACCGGGACAGTCAGCACAGATACGCAGTATTTT. Encoded protein: CSAETGTVSTDTQYF.

Ten or more counts support this clonotype. The rearrangement links TRBV5-1 to TRBJ2-1, with 8 bases identical to TRBD1. The germline V gene encodes CDR1 SGHRS and CDR2 YFSETQ. This CDR3 comprises 15 residues. The J segment lost 1 base and the V segment lost 2 bases, leaving 2 bases of the junction unmatched. CDR3: CASSLQGGSYNEQFF. Written as DNA, the CDR3 is TGCGCCAGCAGCTTACAGGGGGGTTCCTACAATGAGCAGTTCTTC.

A few counts support this clonotype. The rearrangement links TRBV2 to TRBJ1-1; tentative D call: TRBD1 (5 bases). V shed 2 bases and J shed 7 bases, with 11 bases lying between them. This CDR3 has 13 amino acids. Germline lookup yields CDR1 SNHLY and CDR2 FYNNEI. The CDR3 nucleotides read TGTGCCAGCAGTGAACTCAGGGCGGATGAAGCTTTCTTT. It specifies CASSELRADEAFF.